This TCR beta chain appears in the sequencing data of a study of T cells in Graves' hyperthyroidism and ophthalmopathy. About the research overall: Peripheral blood collection took place at initial diagnosis, before any treatment.

Overall study findings and caveats: Before onset, by a median of around six months, the model predicted ophthalmopathy.

The CDR3 runs 14 residues. Germline CDR1 KGHSH, CDR2 LQKENI. Trimming took 6 bases from V and 2 from J, leaving 11 bases between them. Researchers took RNA transcripts and amplified the TCR beta CDR3 regions from them. The TCR CDR3 was amplified in a first-round RT-PCR using the HTBI primer set. TCRdb re-derived calls from the multiplex PCR reads in MiXCR, one entry per CDR3 protein. The repertoire holds some 180,000 distinct CDR3 sequences, with more than 15% as singletons. Exclusions: uncontrolled infection, other autoimmune disease, pregnancy, lactation. The PBMCs had their origin in 10 ml of fresh peripheral blood. In regard to this clonotype: What it binds is not known.

The J gene is TRBJ2-4, the V gene TRBV18, with D perhaps TRBD2 (5 bases). The specimen sequenced was blood. The TCR originated in a woman in her forties or fifties with Graves' hyperthyroidism. The CDR3 is CASSDPGTKNIQYF. CDR3 coding DNA: TGTGCCAGCTCGGACCCCGGGACCAAAAACATTCAGTACTTC. The full variable domain, rest sourced from reference TRBV18 and TRBJ2-4, is NAGVMQNPRHLVRRRGQEARLRCSPMKGHSHVYWYRQLPEEGLKFMVYLQKENIIDESGMPKERFSAEFPKEGPSILRIQQVVRGDSAAYFCASSDPGTKNIQYFGAGTRLSVL.